The source of this T cell receptor (beta chain) is a study of T cell changes during pregnancy in multiple sclerosis. Measured with immunoSEQ multiplex PCR; TCRdb has only the in-frame clones, and not every one. The table records tens of thousands of clones, over 85% of them present only once. The sample was CD4+ T cells from peripheral blood mononuclear cells, taken before pregnancy. This TCR was recovered from a female donor with multiple sclerosis, enrolled in a pregnancy study.

The CDR3 DNA follows: TGTGCCAGCAGTTTTCTCCCTATTGGAAACACCATATATTTT. This gives the protein CASSFLPIGNTIYF. The chain is built from TRBV27 and TRBJ1-3, with D hard to call. V lost 3 bases and J 3 bases, leaving 9 bases between the germline ends. The germline V gene encodes CDR1 MNHEY and CDR2 SMNVEV (reference sequence). This CDR3 is built from 14 residues.